Listed here are 31 T cell receptor beta chains from one sample, sequenced in a study of blood T cell repertoires in COVID-19. Assay: immunoSEQ multiplex PCR; the TCRdb copy retains only in-frame clones and omits some. Of around 65,000 clones listed, approximately 80% are singletons. What was sequenced was peripheral blood. The source of these receptors is a man in his 60s with acute or convalescent COVID-19.

The chain uses TRBV7-9 and TRBJ2-1, with 8 nucleotides matching TRBD2. Trimming at V came to 1 base and at J to 8 bases, leaving 16 bases not matched to a gene. Germline loops: CDR1 SEHNR, CDR2 FQNEAQ (reference sequence). CDR3 length equals 18 residues. This CDR3 is CASSLGFGSGTRGDEQFF. CDR3 sequence (DNA): TGTGCCAGCAGCTTAGGATTCGGTAGCGGGACCCGAGGGGATGAGCAGTTCTTC.

The chain couples TRBV11-3 to TRBJ2-7; TRBD1 matches 7 bases. CDR3 size: 17 residues. Unmatched junction bases numbered 10, after V lost 1 base and J lost 1 base. Germline assignment: CDR1 SGHNT and CDR2 YENEEA. Here the CDR3 reads CASSLAGDRVPSYEQYF. The CDR3 DNA is TGTGCCAGCAGCTTAGCCGGTGACAGGGTCCCTTCCTACGAGCAGTACTTC.

The V gene is TRBV6-5, the J gene TRBJ1-6, with D uncertain. Trimming took off 6 bases at V and 2 bases at J, with 11 bases between the two ends. Per the germline V gene, CDR1 is MNHEY and CDR2 is SVGAGI. The length of the CDR3 is 15 residues. This CDR3 reads CASRAGLAYNSPLHF. CDR3 DNA sequence: TGTGCCAGCAGGGCGGGCCTCGCCTATAATTCACCCCTCCACTTT.

The V gene is TRBV20-1, the J gene TRBJ1-5; 9 bases fit TRBD1. Germline CDR1 DFQATT, CDR2 SNEGSKA (reference sequence). The CDR3 totals 16 residues. With 3 bases clipped from V and 3 bases from J, the junction kept 9 bases outside the gene matches. The CDR3 DNA reads as TGCAGTGCTAGTTATTTCGGGACAGGGACCAATCAGCCCCAGCATTTT. This sequence encodes CSASYFGTGTNQPQHF.

In DNA form, the CDR3 reads TGTGCCAGTACCCCCGTCGGAGGGGCTAATGAAAAACTGTTTTTT. This translates into CASTPVGGANEKLFF. V is TRBV19 and J is TRBJ1-4, with D possibly being TRBD1 (5 bases). This CDR3 has 15 amino acids. From germline, CDR1 is LNHDA and CDR2 SQIVND (reference sequence). V lost 7 bases to trimming and J lost 3 bases, with 15 bases between them.

The V and J genes are TRBV6-5 and TRBJ2-5; no clear D. The CDR3 extends over 13 amino acids. Trimming left V 5 bases short and J 5 bases short, with 12 bases between. Per germline, CDR1 MNHEY and CDR2 SVGAGI. CDR3 in DNA: TGTGCCAGCAGTCTCCACAGCCGGGAGACCCAGTACTTC. It codes for CASSLHSRETQYF.

The gene calls are TRBV5-1 and TRBJ1-2; 8 bases are shared with TRBD1. This CDR3 has 16 amino acids. Unmatched junction bases numbered 10, after V lost 4 bases and J lost 2 bases. Germline V CDR1 and CDR2: SGHRS, YFSETQ. The CDR3 region has the DNA TGCGCCAGCAGCCCCGGGGATCCAGGGGGCAACTATGGCTACACCTTC. This gives the protein CASSPGDPGGNYGYTF. Full variable domain (rest looked up from reference TRBV5-1 and TRBJ1-2): KAGVTQTPRYLIKTRGQQVTLSCSPISGHRSVSWYQQTPGQGLQFLFEYFSETQRNKGNFPGRFSGRQFSNSRSEMNVSTLELGDSALYLCASSPGDPGGNYGYTFGSGTRLTVV.

This rearrangement joins TRBV15 to TRBJ1-1, with a tentative D call TRBD1 (5 bases). Germline CDR1 is LNHNV and CDR2 is YYDKDF (reference sequence). This CDR3 comprises 15 residues. Trimming cost V 3 bases and J 5 bases, with 16 bases left between them. CDR3 in DNA: TGTGCCACCAGCAGGGGAGGACGGAAGGGGACTGAAGCTTTCTTT. Translation gives CATSRGGRKGTEAFF.

V is TRBV5-1 and J is TRBJ2-1; weak D call: TRBD2 (5 bases). V lost 0 bases and J 11 bases, leaving 15 bases between the germline ends. The germline V gene encodes CDR1 SGHRS and CDR2 YFSETQ. This CDR3 has 14 amino acids. In nucleotides, the CDR3 is TGCGCCAGCAGCTTGGACCATGCCGGGGATAAGCAGTTCTTC. Translating it yields CASSLDHAGDKQFF.

The chain uses TRBV14 and TRBJ2-3; D not certain. The germline V gene encodes CDR1 SGHDN and CDR2 FVKESK. V was pared by 2 bases and J by 0 bases, with 15 bases between. The CDR3 has 17 residues. The CDR3 nucleotides read TGTGCCAGCAGCCAAACCACTACTCCCCGTAGCACAGATACGCAGTATTTT. It specifies CASSQTTTPRSTDTQYF.

This clone was detected only once. The V and J genes are TRBV6-5 and TRBJ2-7, with TRBD1 matching over 10 bases. The CDR3 has 14 amino acids. With V trimmed by 10 bases and J by 7 bases, 13 bases remained unmatched. Germline V CDR1 and CDR2: MNHEY, SVGAGI. The DNA for the CDR3 is TGTGCCACCCACAGGGGGACAGGGGAAGGGGAGCAGTACTTC. It is translated as CATHRGTGEGEQYF.

The chain uses TRBV5-4 and TRBJ2-5; 8 bases match TRBD1. V gave up 3 bases and J gave up 2 bases; unmatched junction bases: 9. In germline, CDR1 is SGHNT, CDR2 YYREEE (reference sequence). This CDR3 spans 16 amino acids. This CDR3 is CASSSWTGSWQETQYF. DNA of the CDR3: TGTGCCAGCAGCTCCTGGACAGGGTCTTGGCAAGAGACCCAGTACTTC.

The chain uses TRBV30 and TRBJ2-5, with D perhaps matching TRBD1 (5 bases). The CDR3 consists of 14 residues. V shed 3 bases and J shed 0 bases, with 11 bases lying between them. The V gene's germline CDR1 is GTSNPN and CDR2 SVGIG (reference sequence). The DNA for the CDR3 is TGTGCCTGGAGCAGGCTGACAGACCAAGAGACCCAGTACTTC. Translating it yields CAWSRLTDQETQYF.

This chain joins TRBV24-1 and TRBJ1-2; 7 positions agree with TRBD1. The CDR3 consists of 17 residues. Germline V lookup: CDR1 KGHDR, CDR2 SFDVKD. V was clipped by 3 bases and J by 4 bases; unmatched bases: 13. The DNA of the CDR3 is TGTGCCACCAGTGATAGTACAGGGGTTGGCTCTGTCTATGGCTACACCTTC. Translating gives CATSDSTGVGSVYGYTF.

The rearrangement joins TRBV10-3 to TRBJ1-2, with D perhaps TRBD1 (5 bases). The germline gives CDR1 ENHRY, CDR2 SYGVKD. V lost 5 bases, J lost 12 bases, and 13 bases lay in between. The CDR3 contains 11 residues. In nucleotides, the CDR3 is TGTGCCATCAGTCCGGGGGGTACCCACACCTTC. Residues: CAISPGGTHTF.

The sample holds a few counts of this clone. The chain recombines TRBV28 with TRBJ2-1; 8 bases are shared with TRBD2. The CDR3 loop spans 15 amino acids. The ends lost 2 bases at V and 7 bases at J; junction bases unmatched: 7. From germline, CDR1 is MDHEN and CDR2 SYDVKM. The CDR3 spells CASSLSGGRRNEQFF. The CDR3 DNA reads TGTGCCAGCAGTTTAAGCGGCGGGAGGCGGAATGAGCAGTTCTTC.

Only one count was recorded for this clone. The rearrangement uses TRBV5-4 and TRBJ2-7; D possibly corresponds to TRBD2 (6 bases). V shed 4 bases and J shed 2 bases, with 19 bases lying between them. The CDR3 has 16 amino acids. The germline CDR1 and CDR2 sequences are SGHNT and YYREEE (reference sequence). The CDR3 protein is CASSRKSGGIAYEQYF. The CDR3 region has the DNA TGTGCCAGCAGCCGGAAGTCGGGCGGGATCGCCTACGAGCAGTACTTC. The full variable domain, rest sourced from reference TRBV5-4 and TRBJ2-7, is ETGVTQSPTHLIKTRGQQVTLRCSSQSGHNTVSWYQQALGQGPQFIFQYYREEENGRGNFPPRFSGLQFPNYSSELNVNALELDDSALYLCASSRKSGGIAYEQYFGPGTRLTVT.

The chain combines TRBV9 with TRBJ2-2; D may be TRBD2 (6 bases). V lost 0 bases to trimming and J lost 6 bases, with 15 bases between them. The germline gives CDR1 SGDLS, CDR2 YYNGEE. This CDR3 comprises 16 residues. CDR3 region: CASSVGTIQHPGELFF. CDR3 DNA: TGTGCCAGCAGCGTAGGGACTATCCAACATCCCGGGGAGCTGTTTTTT.

This clone appeared a single time. This chain joins TRBV24-1 and TRBJ1-2; 7 bases fit TRBD1. CDR3 length: 13 residues. V was pared by 4 bases and J by 8 bases, with 6 bases of the junction left unmatched. In germline, CDR1 is KGHDR, CDR2 SFDVKD. CDR3 residues: CATSDRRDSGYTF. The CDR3 DNA is TGTGCCACCAGTGACCGCCGGGACAGCGGCTACACCTTC.

The V gene is TRBV30, the J gene TRBJ1-5; TRBD1 agrees at 7 bases. V lost 3 bases to trimming and J lost 7 bases; unmatched junction nucleotides: 9. The CDR3 spans 14 residues. The germline V gene has CDR1 GTSNPN and CDR2 SVGIG (reference sequence). Here the CDR3 DNA reads TGTGCCTGGAGCCAGAAGGGGGCTGGGCAGCCCCAGCATTTT. As protein: CAWSQKGAGQPQHF. The full variable domain, with the rest looked up from reference TRBV30 and TRBJ1-5, is SQTIHQWPATLVQPVGSPLSLECTVEGTSNPNLYWYRQAAGRGLQLLFYSVGIGQISSEVPQNLSASRPQDRQFILSSKKLLLSDSGFYLCAWSQKGAGQPQHFGDGTRLSIL.

The J gene is TRBJ2-7, the V gene TRBV7-9; 7 positions agree with TRBD2. The CDR3 has 16 amino acids. V lost 3 bases, J lost 6 bases, and 14 bases stayed unmatched. Germline values: CDR1 SEHNR, CDR2 FQNEAQ (reference sequence). CDR3 bases: TGTGCCAGCAGCTTCTCTAGCGGTCCGACGGGGAGCGAGCAGTACTTC. Translated, it gives CASSFSSGPTGSEQYF.

V is TRBV7-9 and J is TRBJ2-2; possibly TRBD1 for D (5 bases). This CDR3 has 17 amino acids. Germline V lookup: CDR1 SEHNR, CDR2 FQNEAQ (reference sequence). V dropped 0 bases and J dropped 5 bases, with 16 bases sitting between them. The CDR3 loop is CASSLAVWQGETGELFF. The CDR3 DNA sequence: TGTGCCAGCAGCTTAGCGGTGTGGCAGGGCGAAACCGGGGAGCTGTTTTTT.

This sequence joins TRBV6-5 and TRBJ2-2, with 10 bases that match TRBD1. J lost 5 bases, V lost 6 bases, and 6 bases had no gene match. CDR3 length: 15 amino acids. CDR1 and CDR2 (germline): MNHEY, SVGAGI. The CDR3 spells CASRTGTGDTGELFF. In nucleotides, the CDR3 is TGTGCCAGCAGGACCGGGACAGGGGATACCGGGGAGCTGTTTTTT.

The count of this clone is one. The rearrangement uses TRBV24-1 and TRBJ2-4; perhaps TRBD1 as D (6 bases). The ends were cut back, 9 bases at V and 4 bases at J, with 18 bases in the middle. Germline V CDR1 and CDR2: KGHDR, SFDVKD. The length of the CDR3 is 15 residues. This CDR3 is CATGTSRDGKNIQYF. The CDR3, as DNA: TGTGCCACCGGGACATCCCGGGACGGAAAAAACATTCAGTACTTC.

The chain combines TRBV24-1 with TRBJ2-7; TRBD1 agrees at 11 bases. The CDR3 sequence is 14 residues long. CDR1 is KGHDR, CDR2 SFDVKD, per germline. V lost 6 bases and J lost 6; bases outside the gene matches: 6. This CDR3 is CATSRPGQGAEQYF. CDR3 nucleotide sequence: TGTGCCACCAGTCGGCCCGGACAGGGGGCCGAGCAGTACTTC.

This chain connects TRBV9 to TRBJ2-7; 8 bases map to TRBD1. This CDR3 is 15 amino acids long. The germline gives CDR1 SGDLS, CDR2 YYNGEE. V shed 3 bases, J shed 4 bases, and the junction held 9 bases outside the gene matches. This CDR3 is CASSAGGQGGYEQYF. The CDR3 DNA sequence: TGTGCCAGCAGCGCCGGCGGACAGGGTGGTTACGAGCAGTACTTC. The full variable domain, its missing parts supplied by reference TRBV9 and TRBJ2-7, is DSGVTQTPKHLITATGQRVTLRCSPRSGDLSVYWYQQSLDQGLQFLIQYYNGEERAKGNILERFSAQQFPDLHSELNLSSLELGDSALYFCASSAGGQGGYEQYFGPGTRLTVT.

The chain links TRBV28 to TRBJ2-4; D is undetermined. The CDR3 runs to 14 residues. The germline V gene has CDR1 MDHEN and CDR2 SYDVKM. Trimming took off 6 bases at V and 6 bases at J, with 15 bases between the two ends. The CDR3 spells CASSIGGMVNIQYF. The CDR3 nucleotides read TGTGCCAGCAGCATAGGCGGAATGGTAAACATTCAGTACTTC.

V gene TRBV3-1 (or the pseudogene TRBV3-2) combines with J gene TRBJ2-1, with 9 bases lining up with TRBD2. With V trimmed by 3 bases and J by 2 bases, 2 bases remained unmatched. The CDR3 is made up of 15 amino acids. Germline V lookup: CDR1 LGHDT, CDR2 YNNKEL (reference sequence). CDR3 loop: CASSQREGPYNEQFF. DNA for the CDR3: TGTGCCAGCAGCCAGCGGGAGGGCCCCTACAATGAGCAGTTCTTC.

The chain has TRBV29-1 and TRBJ2-1, with D tentatively TRBD1 (7 bases). Germline V gives CDR1 SQVTM, CDR2 ANQGSEA. The germline V and J ends were trimmed by 7 bases and 9 bases, with 34 bases remaining between them. The CDR3 has 18 amino acids. For the CDR3, the DNA is TGCAGCGCTGAGGAGATCGACAGGGTTGGGCTAGCGAGGGCTGAGCAGTTCTTC. Translation gives CSAEEIDRVGLARAEQFF.

The rearrangement links TRBV6-1 to TRBJ1-3, with a tentative D call TRBD1 (5 bases). Germline values: CDR1 MNHNS, CDR2 SASEGT. The germline V and J ends were trimmed by 3 bases and 0 bases, with 9 bases remaining between them. The CDR3 length is 15 residues. The CDR3 region is CASSERQPSGNTIYF. CDR3 coding DNA: TGTGCCAGCAGTGAGAGACAGCCCTCTGGAAACACCATATATTTT.

This chain links TRBV29-1 with TRBJ2-6, with 8 positions matching TRBD1. The CDR3 is made up of 14 amino acids. V dropped 3 bases and J dropped 4; count of bases not matched to a gene: 2. In germline, CDR1 is SQVTM, CDR2 ANQGSEA. The CDR3 spells CSVEDRAGANVLTF. The DNA for the CDR3 is TGCAGCGTTGAGGACAGGGCGGGGGCCAACGTCCTGACTTTC.